This is a list of T cell receptor beta chains from one sample in a study of cytomegalovirus exposure and HLA in healthy donors. Sequencing was performed with immunoSEQ multiplex PCR; in TCRdb, only in-frame clones are kept and a portion is missing. The sample lists around 130,000 clones, 8.5% to 9% occurring once. Input material: PBMCs. These receptors were taken from a woman aged 40 to 50 in good health and CMV-seropositive. CDR3s include the opening cysteine and the closing phenylalanine or tryptophan. The D gene is left open where the match is weak. For some rows the clone size is stated as once, few or many, or as a class when expanded; others skip it.

>NA|TRBJ2-2|few|TRBV29-1
TGCAGCGTTGAAACCGAAACAGGGATACCGACCGGGGAGCTGTTTTTT
CSVETETGIPTGELFF
>TRBD1|TRBJ1-2|few|TRBV7-9
TGTGCCAGCAGCCAACGGGACAGGTTCTATGGCTACACCTTC
CASSQRDRFYGYTF
>NA|TRBJ2-6|few|TRBV10-2
TGCGCCAGCAGTGAGTCCGGGGGGGCCAACGTCCTGACTTTC
CASSESGGANVLTF
>NA|TRBJ2-7|few|TRBV2
TGTGCCAGCAGTACCGAGTGGGAGCAGTACTTC
CASSTEWEQYF
>NA|TRBJ1-4|NA|TRBV28
TGTGCCAGCAGTCTCGTCGGGAGGAGGACTAATGAAAAACTGTTTTTT
CASSLVGRRTNEKLFF
>NA|TRBJ2-7|few|TRBV19
TGTGCCAGTAGTGAGACAGGAATGCTCTACGAGCAGTACTTC
CASSETGMLYEQYF
>NA|TRBJ1-2|NA|TRBV4-1
TGCGCCAGCAGCCAAGAGGGGGGGGCAGACTATGGCTACACCTTC
CASSQEGGADYGYTF
>TRBD1|TRBJ2-2|few|TRBV19
TGTGCCAGTAGTCCCGGCGGGACAGGGTCCGGGGAGCTGTTTTTT
CASSPGGTGSGELFF
>NA|TRBJ1-4|few|TRBV5-1
TGCGCCAGCAGCTTGGAACAGGGTAATGAAAAACTGTTTTTT
CASSLEQGNEKLFF
>NA|TRBJ1-5|NA|TRBV6-5
TGTGCCAGCAGCCCTATACGGGGGAATCAGCCCCAGCATTTT
CASSPIRGNQPQHF
>TRBD1|TRBJ2-1|NA|TRBV9
TGTGCCAGCAGCGGCCCGGGGACAGGAGGTCGGTATGAGCAGTTCTTC
CASSGPGTGGRYEQFF
>TRBD1|TRBJ2-1|few|TRBV2
TGTGCCAGCAGTGAAGAGGGACAGGAACTTTACAATGAGCAGTTCTTC
CASSEEGQELYNEQFF
>NA|TRBJ1-4|NA|TRBV5-1
TGCGCCAGCAGCAAACAGGGCAGGGGTAATGAAAAACTGTTTTTT
CASSKQGRGNEKLFF
>TRBD1|TRBJ2-2|few|TRBV29-1
TGCAGCGTTACCTTAGACAGGGACACCGGGGAGCTGTTTTTT
CSVTLDRDTGELFF
>NA|TRBJ1-5|NA|TRBV5-5
TGTGCCAGCAGTCCGCGAGGGAGCAATCAGCCCCAGCATTTT
CASSPRGSNQPQHF